The 18 T cell receptor beta chains reported below all come from one sample, sequenced in a study of chemoradiotherapy in HPV16-positive cancers. Here immunoSEQ multiplex PCR was the method, and the copy in TCRdb shows in-frame clones only, minus some. There are about 32,000 clones in the sample; about 91% occur only once, and under 5.5% lies in the top ten. The sequencing here drew on blood, taken from a patient who underwent chemoradiotherapy. These receptors all stem from a human donor with HPV-associated anogenital cancer.

The V and J genes are TRBV28 and TRBJ1-1, with D maybe TRBD1 (5 bases). The CDR3 has 15 residues. Germline CDR1 reads MDHEN; CDR2 reads SYDVKM. With 9 bases removed from V and 5 bases from J, the gap between germline ends came to 22 bases. CDR3 residues: CASRQIWGTWTEAFF. CDR3 DNA sequence: TGTGCCAGTCGACAGATATGGGGTACGTGGACTGAAGCTTTCTTT.

The genes are TRBV2 and TRBJ1-2; D call uncertain. The CDR3 length is 13 residues. The germline V and J ends were trimmed by 3 bases and 7 bases, with 12 bases remaining between them. The germline V gene has CDR1 SNHLY and CDR2 FYNNEI. CDR3 sequence: CASSERQRVGYTF. CDR3 sequence (DNA): TGTGCCAGCAGTGAGCGGCAGAGGGTTGGCTACACCTTC.

J is TRBJ2-1 and V is TRBV7-2, with 11 bases matching TRBD1. Per the germline V gene, CDR1 is SGHTA and CDR2 is FQGNSA. The junction had 5 bases not matched to a gene; V was cut back by 2 bases and J by 8 bases. The CDR3 loop spans 15 amino acids. The CDR3 coding sequence is TGTGCCAGCAGCTTAAGGGGACAGGGGGACTATGAGCAGTTCTTC. This encodes CASSLRGQGDYEQFF.

V usage is TRBV7-8 and J usage is TRBJ1-1; D is perhaps TRBD1 (5 bases). The germline CDR1 and CDR2 sequences are SGHVS and FQNEAQ. This CDR3 contains 13 residues. The germline V and J ends were trimmed by 6 bases and 3 bases, with 11 bases remaining between them. The CDR3 DNA follows: TGTGCCAGCAGTTGGGGGGTGGACACTGAAGCTTTCTTT. Translated: CASSWGVDTEAFF.

The V gene is TRBV27, the J gene TRBJ2-3; TRBD2 aligns across 11 bases. The CDR3 runs to 15 residues. J was trimmed by 1 base and V by 5 bases; bases with no gene match: 2. Germline CDR1 is MNHEY and CDR2 is SMNVEV (reference sequence). CDR3 coding DNA: TGTGCCAGCAGTCCGGGACTAGCGGGCACAGATACGCAGTATTTT. Its protein product is CASSPGLAGTDTQYF.

This sequence joins TRBV6-1 and TRBJ1-5, with D possibly matching TRBD1 (5 bases). CDR1 MNHNS and CDR2 SASEGT come from the germline V gene. The CDR3 is 12 amino acids. The V end was cut by 7 bases, the J end by 9 bases, with 13 bases between. The CDR3 loop is CASTMGERPQHF. The CDR3, as DNA: TGTGCCAGCACTATGGGGGAGAGGCCCCAGCATTTT.

The chain employs TRBV6-6 and TRBJ2-7; D is uncertain. The CDR3 is 15 residues long. V gave up 0 bases and J gave up 5 bases, with 14 bases separating them. Looked up from germline, CDR1 is MNHNY and CDR2 is SVGAGI (reference sequence). CDR3 in amino acids: CASSYSLVSADEQYF. For the CDR3, the DNA is TGTGCCAGCAGTTACTCGTTAGTCTCGGCGGACGAGCAGTACTTC.

The genes are TRBV28 and TRBJ2-7; 7 nucleotides align to TRBD1. Per germline, CDR1 MDHEN and CDR2 SYDVKM. The CDR3 covers 14 residues. V lost 3 bases and J lost 5; bases outside the gene matches: 7. The DNA of the CDR3 is TGTGCCAGCAGTTTTCTTGACAGGGACCACGAGCAGTACTTC. It yields the protein CASSFLDRDHEQYF.

This rearrangement joins TRBV5-4 to TRBJ1-3; D unresolved. Trimming left V 0 bases short and J 2 bases short, with 12 bases between. From germline, CDR1 is SGHNT and CDR2 YYREEE (reference sequence). The CDR3 sequence is 16 residues long. CDR3 in amino acids: CASSLANAGPGNTIYF. The CDR3 DNA reads as TGTGCCAGCAGCTTGGCCAATGCGGGCCCTGGAAACACCATATATTTT.

The gene calls are TRBV6-1 and TRBJ1-6; no clear D. The length of the CDR3 is 13 residues. Germline V gives CDR1 MNHNS, CDR2 SASEGT. Between the trimmed V and J ends, which lost 6 bases and 7 bases, there was a span of 10 bases. The CDR3 DNA sequence: TGTGCCAGCAGGGCCGGTGGAAATTCACCCCTCCACTTT. Residues: CASRAGGNSPLHF.

This rearrangement joins TRBV7-3 to TRBJ2-5; D is ambiguous. The CDR3 spans 12 residues. V dropped 5 bases and J dropped 4 bases, with 8 bases sitting between them. Germline V gene sequence: CDR1 SGHTA, CDR2 FQGTGA. DNA for the CDR3: TGTGCCAGCAGCCTGGCCGGAGAGACCCAGTACTTC. It is translated as CASSLAGETQYF.

This chain links TRBV11-3 with TRBJ1-3, with D unresolved. CDR3 length: 15 residues. The ends were cut back, 3 bases at V and 4 bases at J, with 13 bases in the middle. The germline V gene encodes CDR1 SGHNT and CDR2 YENEEA. This CDR3 reads CASSFGGNEGNTIYF. The CDR3 DNA reads TGTGCCAGCAGCTTTGGAGGGAATGAAGGAAACACCATATATTTT.

The chain joins TRBV5-1 to TRBJ2-7; 9 nucleotides align to TRBD2. J gave up 6 bases and V 4 bases, and 8 bases lay outside the gene matches. CDR3 length: 14 amino acids. The germline gives CDR1 SGHRS, CDR2 YFSETQ. CDR3 protein: CASSPGLATSEQYF. For the CDR3, the DNA is TGCGCCAGCAGCCCCGGACTAGCGACCTCCGAGCAGTACTTC. Supplemented by reference TRBV5-1 and TRBJ2-7, the full variable domain reads KAGVTQTPRYLIKTRGQQVTLSCSPISGHRSVSWYQQTPGQGLQFLFEYFSETQRNKGNFPGRFSGRQFSNSRSEMNVSTLELGDSALYLCASSPGLATSEQYFGPGTRLTVT.

This chain connects TRBV28 to TRBJ1-5; D remains ambiguous. The germline CDR1 and CDR2 sequences are MDHEN and SYDVKM. V lost 5 bases and J lost 0, with 14 bases in between. The CDR3 sequence is 16 residues long. The CDR3 spells CASSPRAVYSNQPQHF. The CDR3 nucleotides are TGTGCCAGCAGTCCACGGGCTGTTTATAGCAATCAGCCCCAGCATTTT.

CDR3 region: CASSLMGKGYEQYF. The CDR3 region has the DNA TGCGCCAGCAGCTTGATGGGGAAAGGGTACGAGCAGTACTTC. The J gene is TRBJ2-7, the V gene TRBV5-1; D is ambiguous. The germline CDR1 and CDR2 sequences are SGHRS and YFSETQ. The CDR3 has 14 amino acids. Trimming left V 1 base short and J 4 bases short, with 12 bases between. Complete variable domain (other parts from reference TRBV5-1 and TRBJ2-7): KAGVTQTPRYLIKTRGQQVTLSCSPISGHRSVSWYQQTPGQGLQFLFEYFSETQRNKGNFPGRFSGRQFSNSRSEMNVSTLELGDSALYLCASSLMGKGYEQYFGPGTRLTVT.

V gene TRBV6-6 combines with J gene TRBJ1-1; D uncertain. V lost 8 bases to trimming and J lost 1 base, with 8 bases between them. The CDR3 is 12 residues long. CDR1 is MNHNY and CDR2 is SVGAGI in the germline V gene (reference sequence). The CDR3, as DNA: TGTGCCAGCCGAGTGGGGAACACTGAAGCTTTCTTT. This codes for CASRVGNTEAFF.

The chain recombines TRBV9 with TRBJ1-4, with a possible D match to TRBD1 (5 bases). CDR1 and CDR2 (germline): SGDLS, YYNGEE. The CDR3 length is 16 residues. The V gene lost 4 bases and the J gene lost 5 bases, with 18 bases spanning the gap. DNA for the CDR3: TGTGCCAGCAGCTCAGGGACCATGAAGAGGAATGAAAAACTGTTTTTT. Translating gives CASSSGTMKRNEKLFF.

The chain recombines TRBV29-1 with TRBJ1-2, with a tentative D call TRBD1 (5 bases). Germline assignment: CDR1 SQVTM and CDR2 ANQGSEA. The CDR3 totals 13 residues. Trimming removed 7 bases from V and 0 bases from J, with 12 bases in between. This CDR3 reads CSAFRAANYGYTF. The CDR3 DNA sequence: TGCAGCGCCTTCAGGGCGGCTAACTATGGCTACACCTTC.